The 10 T cell receptor beta chains listed next were all sequenced from one sample in a study of identical twins. TCRdb reanalysed the 5' RACE reads using MiXCR and keeps one entry per CDR3 protein. The table records hundreds of thousands of distinct CDR3 sequences, roughly 12% of them present only once. These same records also appear under a second study, on yellow fever vaccine responses in identical twins.

The sample taken for sequencing was PBMCs. These receptors were collected from a woman between 18 and 29 years old in good health.

This clonotype was picked up many times. The rearrangement links TRBV13 to TRBJ2-4; no firm D call. CDR3 size: 14 residues. V shed 0 bases and J shed 0 bases, with 3 bases lying between them. Germline loops: CDR1 PRHDT, CDR2 FYEKMQ (reference sequence). This CDR3 reads CASSLGLAKNIQYF. The CDR3 DNA reads TGTGCCAGCAGCTTAGGGTTAGCCAAAAACATTCAGTACTTC.

This chain joins TRBV5-5 and TRBJ1-1; 9 bases align to TRBD1. Trimming removed 5 bases from V and 5 bases from J; junction bases left unmatched: 13. There are 16 residues in the CDR3. Germline V lookup: CDR1 SGHKS, CDR2 YYEKEE (reference sequence). The CDR3, as DNA: TGTGCCAGCAGAGGACAGGGGCCCCTGATCGGGACTGAAGCTTTCTTT. Encoded protein: CASRGQGPLIGTEAFF. The full variable domain, completed using reference TRBV5-5 and TRBJ1-1, is DAGVTQSPTHLIKTRGQQVTLRCSPISGHKSVSWYQQVLGQGPQFIFQYYEKEERGRGNFPDRFSARQFPNYSSELNVNALLLGDSALYLCASRGQGPLIGTEAFFGQGTRLTVV.

In its sample, this clonotype was seen many times. V usage is TRBV24-1 and J usage is TRBJ2-1, with a possible D match to TRBD2 (5 bases). The V and J ends lost 1 base and 10 bases respectively, with 10 bases between them. The CDR3 extends over 13 amino acids. Germline V gene sequence: CDR1 KGHDR, CDR2 SFDVKD. CDR3 amino acids: CATSDLRGSEQFF. The CDR3 DNA follows: TGTGCCACCAGTGATTTAAGAGGGAGCGAGCAGTTCTTC.

The gene calls are TRBV9 and TRBJ1-2, with 7 bases identical to TRBD1. V lost 4 bases to trimming and J lost 6 bases; unmatched junction nucleotides: 6. Germline assignment: CDR1 SGDLS and CDR2 YYNGEE. CDR3 size: 13 residues. The CDR3 bases are TGTGCCAGCAGCACGACAGGGTTTGATGGCTACACCTTC. Translation: CASSTTGFDGYTF. Looking up the rest from reference TRBV9 and TRBJ1-2 gives the full variable domain: DSGVTQTPKHLITATGQRVTLRCSPRSGDLSVYWYQQSLDQGLQFLIQYYNGEERAKGNILERFSAQQFPDLHSELNLSSLELGDSALYFCASSTTGFDGYTFGSGTRLTVV.

CDR3 nucleotides: TGCAGTGCTAGGGGTGGGGCCTCCTACGAGCAGTACTTC. Protein: CSARGGASYEQYF. The chain links TRBV20-1 to TRBJ2-7; D is possibly TRBD1 (5 bases). Germline CDR1 is DFQATT and CDR2 is SNEGSKA (reference sequence). V was clipped by 3 bases and J by 0 bases, with 9 bases between them. The CDR3 contains 13 residues.

V and J are TRBV5-1 and TRBJ2-2; 7 bases line up with TRBD1. Trimming at V came to 3 bases and at J to 3 bases, leaving 8 bases not matched to a gene. The CDR3 length is 16 residues. CDR1 and CDR2 from the germline V gene are SGHRS and YFSETQ. The CDR3 spells CASSSRTGTDTGELFF. CDR3 sequence (DNA): TGCGCCAGCAGCTCAAGGACAGGAACCGACACCGGGGAGCTGTTTTTT.

CDR3 nucleotide sequence: TGCAGTGCTAGTTGGGGGGCATTGAACAATGAGCAGTTCTTC. This codes for CSASWGALNNEQFF. The genes are TRBV20-1 and TRBJ2-1; the D call may be TRBD1 or TRBD2 (6 bases each). With 3 bases removed from V and 5 bases from J, the gap between germline ends came to 14 bases. Germline-derived CDR1 and CDR2 are DFQATT and SNEGSKA (reference sequence). CDR3 length: 14 amino acids.

This clonotype was seen a handful of times. V is TRBV9 and J is TRBJ2-3; possibly TRBD2 for D (6 bases). The germline V and J ends were trimmed by 4 bases and 6 bases, with 12 bases remaining between them. This CDR3 comprises 13 residues. Germline V lookup: CDR1 SGDLS, CDR2 YYNGEE. DNA of the CDR3: TGTGCCAGCAGCTACGGGGGACGGGATACGCAGTATTTT. It translates to CASSYGGRDTQYF.

The chain uses TRBV12-3 or TRBV12-4 and TRBJ2-2; TRBD1 agrees at 8 bases. V lost 7 bases, J lost 2 bases, and 6 bases stayed unmatched. The CDR3 totals 15 residues. As DNA, the CDR3 is TGTGCCAGCACCAGGACAGGGTTAAACACCGGGGAGCTGTTTTTT. Translating it yields CASTRTGLNTGELFF.

The V call is TRBV28, the J call TRBJ2-7; the D is unclear. This CDR3 is 12 amino acids long. The V gene's germline CDR1 is MDHEN and CDR2 SYDVKM. V lost 6 bases, J lost 7 bases, and 13 bases lay in between. The CDR3 here is CASSPRWREQYF. DNA of the CDR3: TGTGCCAGCAGCCCAAGGTGGAGAGAGCAGTACTTC.